These 5 T cell receptor beta chains were all obtained from the same sample, sequenced in a study of beta chain features in type 1 diabetes (dated by TCRdb to the late 2010s). The library was produced with the immunoSEQ multiplex PCR assay. The High Capacity cDNA Reverse Transcription Kit was used to reverse transcribe all of the isolated RNA, meaning that expressed TCRB transcripts were what got sequenced. The table comes from immuneACCESS by way of TCRdb, which keeps in-frame sequences with V and J called. Part of the clones is missing from these tables; in studies checked, under half for an unresolved V gene and the rest for unknown reasons. In this sample the table shows about 330,000 clones, approximately 10% of which occur a single time. The ten largest clones add up to roughly 0.014% of the sample. The sequenced sample consisted of naive CD4+ T cells from blood. The sample's cell subset or site label, in plain terms: true naive CD4+ T cells. The receptor source for this set is a woman aged 25 to 39 in good health.

This clone appeared a few times. The junction does not match germline at one end; this may be a read error. V and J are TRBV11-3 and TRBJ2-7, with TRBD1 matching 7 bases. The length of the CDR3 is 12 residues. Germline CDR1 and CDR2: SGHNT and YENEEA. The CDR3: CASSFRQGPLHF. CDR3 coding DNA: TGTGCCAGCAGCTTTCGACAGGGCCCTCTCCACTTC.

This clone has just a few counts. V and J are TRBV7-3 and TRBJ2-2; the match to TRBD2 covers 13 bases. V was clipped by 4 bases and J by 4 bases; unmatched bases: 9. Germline values: CDR1 SGHTA, CDR2 FQGTGA. The CDR3 runs 18 residues. Here the CDR3 DNA reads TGTGCCAGCAGCTCGTCCGGGACTAGCGGGATTGGCACCGGGGAGCTGTTTTTT. Translation: CASSSSGTSGIGTGELFF. Full variable domain (rest looked up from reference TRBV7-3 and TRBJ2-2): GAGVSQTPSNKVTEKGKYVELRCDPISGHTALYWYRQSLGQGPEFLIYFQGTGAADDSGLPNDRFFAVRPEGSVSTLKIQRTERGDSAVYLCASSSSGTSGIGTGELFFGEGSRLTVL.

V is TRBV6-6 and J is TRBJ2-1; 7 nucleotides agree with TRBD2. The CDR3 covers 15 residues. V trimming: 6 bases; J trimming: 8 bases; junction bases outside the gene matches: 13. CDR1 and CDR2 from the germline V gene are MNHNY and SVGAGI (reference sequence). The CDR3 coding sequence is TGTGCCAGCAGCTTCGGACTAGATGGTGGCCATGAGCAGTTCTTC. Translated: CASSFGLDGGHEQFF.

This clone was picked up a small number of times. The rearrangement uses TRBV6-1 and TRBJ1-5; TRBD1 is a possible D gene (6 bases). CDR1 is MNHNS, CDR2 SASEGT, per germline. The V gene lost 2 bases and the J gene lost 5 bases, with 10 bases spanning the gap. The CDR3 is 14 residues long. This CDR3 reads CASSEWRGHQPQHF. Here the CDR3 DNA reads TGTGCCAGCAGTGAATGGCGGGGGCATCAGCCCCAGCATTTT.

In its sample, this clone was seen a few times. This chain connects TRBV9 to TRBJ2-1, with TRBD2 matching 8 bases. CDR1 is SGDLS, CDR2 YYNGEE, per germline. The CDR3 is 17 amino acids. With 0 bases clipped from V and 6 bases from J, the junction kept 11 bases outside the gene matches. The CDR3 DNA is TGTGCCAGCAGCGTAGATGGTGGGGGACTAGTTGCCAATGAGCAGTTCTTC. This translates into CASSVDGGGLVANEQFF.